The 13 T cell receptor beta chains reported below all come from one sample, sequenced in a study of blood T cell repertoires in COVID-19. Clones were sequenced by immunoSEQ multiplex PCR, and TCRdb holds only the in-frame ones, with some missing. The sample records a few hundred thousand clones, 75% to 90% being singletons. The sequencing input was PBMCs or T cells enriched from blood (not recorded which). The receptors were sampled from a woman aged 30 to 39 who had been exposed to COVID-19.

The chain combines TRBV4-1 with TRBJ1-2; maybe TRBD1 (5 bases). Germline V lookup: CDR1 MGHRA, CDR2 YSYEKL. The V gene lost 6 bases and the J gene lost 4 bases, with 18 bases spanning the gap. The CDR3 has 15 residues. The CDR3 reads CASSPGEDRPYGYTF. The CDR3 DNA reads as TGCGCCAGCAGTCCGGGGGAAGACAGACCCTATGGCTACACCTTC.

The chain combines TRBV10-1 with TRBJ2-7; a weak D match, TRBD1 (6 bases). Germline loops: CDR1 WNHNN, CDR2 SYGVQD (reference sequence). Trimming took off 3 bases at V and 4 bases at J, with 13 bases between the two ends. The CDR3 is 14 residues long. The DNA of the CDR3 is TGCGCCAGCAGTGAAGGTACAGGGTGGTACGAGCAGTACTTC. It encodes CASSEGTGWYEQYF.

To note about this clone: Additional DNA sequences in this sample encode the identical CDR3. The V gene is TRBV2, the J gene TRBJ2-7, with D unresolved. Germline V gene lookup returns CDR1 SNHLY and CDR2 FYNNEI. CDR3 length: 11 amino acids. V was trimmed by 6 bases and J by 1 base, leaving 4 bases between them. The CDR3 here is CASSPSYEQYF. The CDR3 DNA sequence: TGTGCCAGCAGCCCTTCCTACGAGCAGTACTTC.

The genes are TRBV12-5 and TRBJ2-7; the match to TRBD1 covers 11 bases. Trimming took 6 bases from V and 7 from J; bases not matched to a gene: 14. Germline loops: CDR1 LGHNT, CDR2 FRNRAP. There are 16 residues in the CDR3. CDR3 region: CASGRGSGTGGREQYF. CDR3 in DNA: TGTGCTAGTGGGAGGGGATCCGGGACAGGGGGGAGAGAGCAGTACTTC.

This chain connects TRBV19 to TRBJ1-6; D might be TRBD1 (6 bases). Trimming took off 3 bases at V and 8 bases at J, with 11 bases between the two ends. The CDR3 runs 14 residues. Germline CDR1 reads LNHDA; CDR2 reads SQIVND (reference sequence). Here the CDR3 DNA reads TGTGCCAGTAGTATTCAACCAGGGGATTCACCCCTCCACTTT. Protein: CASSIQPGDSPLHF.

The chain has TRBV5-6 and TRBJ1-1, with D hard to call. The CDR3 sequence is 14 residues long. Trimming took 4 bases from V and 7 from J, leaving 17 bases between them. Germline-derived CDR1 and CDR2 are SGHDT and YYEEEE. The CDR3 here is CASSPELQLSEAFF. In DNA form, the CDR3 reads TGTGCCAGCAGCCCGGAGCTTCAATTGAGTGAAGCTTTCTTT.

The chain employs TRBV10-2 and TRBJ2-2; D may be TRBD1 (6 bases). Trimming shortened V by 5 bases and J by 7 bases, and 11 bases separated the two germline ends. The CDR3 extends over 13 amino acids. CDR1 and CDR2 (germline): WSHSY, SAAADI. CDR3 bases: TGCGCCAGCAGTTTACAGGGTAACGGGGAGCTGTTTTTT. It encodes CASSLQGNGELFF.

CDR3 loop: CASKDREKEAFF. The CDR3 DNA sequence: TGTGCCAGTAAGGACAGGGAGAAGGAAGCTTTCTTT. The rearrangement uses TRBV19 and TRBJ1-1; 8 nucleotides match TRBD1. The CDR3 covers 12 residues. After removal of 7 bases from V and 8 bases from J, the junction contained 6 bases not matched to a gene. Per the germline V gene, CDR1 is LNHDA and CDR2 is SQIVND (reference sequence).

The chain carries TRBV12-3 or TRBV12-4 and TRBJ2-7; perhaps TRBD2 as D (5 bases). There are 13 residues in the CDR3. The ends were cut back, 6 bases at V and 3 bases at J, with 12 bases in the middle. The CDR3 here is CASRLLGIYEQYF. DNA for the CDR3: TGTGCCAGCAGACTACTAGGAATCTACGAGCAGTACTTC.

This chain links TRBV7-9 with TRBJ1-1; D uncertain. With 2 bases removed from V and 3 bases from J, the gap between germline ends came to 16 bases. The CDR3 runs 16 residues. Germline V CDR1 and CDR2: SEHNR, FQNEAQ (reference sequence). CDR3 coding DNA: TGTGCCAGCAGCTTAATTTTCGGTCCGGAGGACACTGAAGCTTTCTTT. Protein: CASSLIFGPEDTEAFF.

The V and J genes are TRBV2 and TRBJ1-5; 10 bases are shared with TRBD1. Germline V gene sequence: CDR1 SNHLY, CDR2 FYNNEI. The CDR3 consists of 15 residues. The DNA for the CDR3 is TGTGCTATCAATGGCGGGACAGGGGGCAATCAGCCCCAGCATTTT. Translation: CAINGGTGGNQPQHF. Drawing the rest from reference TRBV2 and TRBJ1-5, the complete variable domain is EPEVTQTPSHQVTQMGQEVILRCVPISNHLYFYWYRQILGQKVEFLVSFYNNEISEKSEIFDDQFSVERPDGSNFTLKIRSTKLEDSAMYFCAINGGTGGNQPQHFGDGTRLSIL.

The chain links TRBV10-3 to TRBJ1-5, with 8 bases fitting TRBD1. Per germline, CDR1 ENHRY and CDR2 SYGVKD. This CDR3 has 15 amino acids. The trim removed 2 bases at V and 4 bases at J, leaving 4 bases unmatched. CDR3 DNA: TGTGCCATCAGTGAGCGGACAGGGATTAATCAGCCCCAGCATTTT. Residues: CAISERTGINQPQHF.

CDR3: CASSIGVGSNQPQHF. In nucleotides, the CDR3 is TGTGCCAGTAGTATCGGGGTTGGGAGCAATCAGCCCCAGCATTTT. This rearrangement joins TRBV19 to TRBJ1-5; unclear D gene. In germline, CDR1 is LNHDA, CDR2 SQIVND (reference sequence). V lost 3 bases and J 1 base, leaving 10 bases between the germline ends. CDR3 length: 15 amino acids.